A selection of T cell receptor beta chains follows, all from one sample in a study of shared clonotypes between healthy human individuals. Clones were sequenced by immunoSEQ multiplex PCR, and TCRdb holds only the in-frame ones, with some missing. The table lists more than 2 million clones, 85% to 95% of them singletons. The source material was naive CD4+ T cells sorted from blood. The receptors shown here come from a man younger than 30 in good health. Both conserved end residues are part of each CDR3. D genes are given only for firm matches. The listing skips clone size in some rows; elsewhere it reads once, few, many or a size class.

D: -; V: TRBV10-3; J: TRBJ2-7; size: -; DNA: TGTGCCATCAGTGATGGGATAGCCTACGAGCAGTACTTC; CDR3: CAISDGIAYEQYF
D: -; V: TRBV11-3; J: TRBJ2-5; size: -; DNA: TGTGCCAGCAGCTTAGATGGGGCAGCCCAAGAGACCCAGTACTTC; CDR3: CASSLDGAAQETQYF
D: TRBD2; V: TRBV6-6; J: TRBJ2-7; size: -; DNA: TGTGCCAGCAGTTCGGGACTAGCGGACTACGAGCAGTACTTC; CDR3: CASSSGLADYEQYF
D: TRBD1; V: TRBV7-9; J: TRBJ1-2; size: few; DNA: TGTGCCAGCAGCTCAGAGGACCTCAGGGGGCTTGGCTACACCTTC; CDR3: CASSSEDLRGLGYTF
D: TRBD2; V: TRBV28; J: TRBJ2-7; size: -; DNA: TGTGCCAGCAGTTTAGAGGGACTAACCTACGAGCAGTACTTC; CDR3: CASSLEGLTYEQYF
D: -; V: TRBV2; J: TRBJ1-1; size: -; DNA: TGTGCCAGCAGTGTGGGCAGGGTGGGGATTGAAGCTTTCTTT; CDR3: CASSVGRVGIEAFF
D: -; V: TRBV25-1; J: TRBJ1-4; size: -; DNA: TGTGCCAGCAGTGAGGGGGGGTCCTTTAATGAAAAACTGTTTTTT; CDR3: CASSEGGSFNEKLFF
D: TRBD2; V: TRBV11-2; J: TRBJ2-3; size: -; DNA: TGTGCCAGCAGCCCGCGGACTAGCGGGATGGGAGATACGCAGTATTTT; CDR3: CASSPRTSGMGDTQYF
D: -; V: TRBV4-1; J: TRBJ2-2; size: -; DNA: TGCGCCAGCAGCCAAGCACAGGGCACCGGGGAGCTGTTTTTT; CDR3: CASSQAQGTGELFF
D: TRBD1; V: TRBV5-5; J: TRBJ1-5; size: -; DNA: TGTGCCAGCAGCTTAGATCTGACAGGGAATAATCAGCCCCAGCATTTT; CDR3: CASSLDLTGNNQPQHF
D: -; V: TRBV10-1; J: TRBJ1-4; size: -; DNA: TGCGCCAGCAGTGGCAGAGTAAATGAAAAACTGTTTTTT; CDR3: CASSGRVNEKLFF
D: TRBD1; V: TRBV4-1; J: TRBJ1-1; size: -; DNA: TGCGCCAGCAGCCAAGCGTCGCCCCGGGACAGGGCGGGTTTGAACACTGAAGCTTTCTTT; CDR3: CASSQASPRDRAGLNTEAFF
D: -; V: TRBV7-9; J: TRBJ2-5; size: -; DNA: TGTGCCAGCAGCTTAAGAGGGGTTGAGACCCAGTACTTC; CDR3: CASSLRGVETQYF
D: TRBD1; V: TRBV9; J: TRBJ1-3; size: -; DNA: TGTGCCAGCAGCTCGGGGACAGGGGCCGGCGGAAACACCATATATTTT; CDR3: CASSSGTGAGGNTIYF
D: TRBD2; V: TRBV5-1; J: TRBJ2-3; size: -; DNA: TGCGCCAGCAGCTTGTCAGCGGGGTCAGATACGCAGTATTTT; CDR3: CASSLSAGSDTQYF
D: TRBD1; V: TRBV28; J: TRBJ1-1; size: once; DNA: TGTGCCAGCAGTCCATTAGGGGGCGGCACTGAAGCTTTCTTT; CDR3: CASSPLGGGTEAFF
D: TRBD2; V: TRBV6-5; J: TRBJ2-2; size: -; DNA: TGTGCCAGCAGTGGACTAGCGGGAGACACCGGGGAGCTGTTTTTT; CDR3: CASSGLAGDTGELFF
D: TRBD2; V: TRBV4-1; J: TRBJ2-3; size: many; DNA: TGCGCCAGCAGCCAAGATGGGACTAGCGGGGGGTTTAATACGCAGTATTTT; CDR3: CASSQDGTSGGFNTQYF
D: TRBD2; V: TRBV7-4; J: TRBJ2-5; size: -; DNA: TGTGCCAGCAGCTCTAGCGGTTGTGTCTACTCACAAGAGACCCAGTACTTC; CDR3: CASSSSGCVYSQETQYF
D: TRBD2; V: TRBV7-3; J: TRBJ2-5; size: -; DNA: TGTGCCAGCAGCTTACTTAGCGGGGGGATCCAAGAGACCCAGTACTTC; CDR3: CASSLLSGGIQETQYF
D: -; V: TRBV7-2; J: TRBJ2-1; size: -; DNA: TGTGCCAGCAGCCTGGGCAATGAGCAGTTCTTC; CDR3: CASSLGNEQFF
D: -; V: TRBV29-1; J: TRBJ1-6; size: -; DNA: TGCAGCGTTGTAACGGGGAGTAATTCACCCCTCCACTTT; CDR3: CSVVTGSNSPLHF
D: -; V: TRBV5-1; J: TRBJ1-2; size: -; DNA: TGCGCCAGCAGCCCCGGCGAAGGGCACTATGGCTACACCTTC; CDR3: CASSPGEGHYGYTF